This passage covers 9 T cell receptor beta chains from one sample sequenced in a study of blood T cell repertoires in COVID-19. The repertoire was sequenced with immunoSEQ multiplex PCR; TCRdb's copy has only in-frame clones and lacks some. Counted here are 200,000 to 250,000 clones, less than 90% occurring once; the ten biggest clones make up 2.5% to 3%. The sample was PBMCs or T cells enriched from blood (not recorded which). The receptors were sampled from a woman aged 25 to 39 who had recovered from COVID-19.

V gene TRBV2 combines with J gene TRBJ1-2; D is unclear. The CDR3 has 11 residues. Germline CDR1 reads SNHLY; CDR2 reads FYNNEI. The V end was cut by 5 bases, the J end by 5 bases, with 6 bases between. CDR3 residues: CASSPGYGYTF. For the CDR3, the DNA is TGTGCCAGCAGTCCCGGTTATGGCTACACCTTC. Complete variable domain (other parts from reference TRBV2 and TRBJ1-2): EPEVTQTPSHQVTQMGQEVILRCVPISNHLYFYWYRQILGQKVEFLVSFYNNEISEKSEIFDDQFSVERPDGSNFTLKIRSTKLEDSAMYFCASSPGYGYTFGSGTRLTVV.

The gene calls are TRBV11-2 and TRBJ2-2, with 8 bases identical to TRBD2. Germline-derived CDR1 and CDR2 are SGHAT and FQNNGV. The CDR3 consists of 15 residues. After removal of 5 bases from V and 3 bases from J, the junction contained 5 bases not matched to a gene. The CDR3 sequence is CASSARGADTGELFF. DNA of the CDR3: TGTGCCAGCAGCGCGCGGGGGGCAGACACCGGGGAGCTGTTTTTT.

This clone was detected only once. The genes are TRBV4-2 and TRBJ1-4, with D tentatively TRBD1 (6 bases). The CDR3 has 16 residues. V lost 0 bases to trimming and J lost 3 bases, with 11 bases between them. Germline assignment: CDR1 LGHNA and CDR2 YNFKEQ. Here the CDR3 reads CASSQEATGSNEKLFF. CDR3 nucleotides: TGTGCCAGCAGCCAAGAGGCGACAGGCTCTAATGAAAAACTGTTTTTT.

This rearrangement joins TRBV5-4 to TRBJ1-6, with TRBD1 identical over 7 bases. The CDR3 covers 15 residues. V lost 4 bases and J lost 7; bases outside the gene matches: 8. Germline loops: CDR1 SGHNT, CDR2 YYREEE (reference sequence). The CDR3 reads CASSLGQEFNSPLHF. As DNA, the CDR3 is TGTGCCAGCAGCCTAGGACAGGAGTTCAATTCACCCCTCCACTTT.

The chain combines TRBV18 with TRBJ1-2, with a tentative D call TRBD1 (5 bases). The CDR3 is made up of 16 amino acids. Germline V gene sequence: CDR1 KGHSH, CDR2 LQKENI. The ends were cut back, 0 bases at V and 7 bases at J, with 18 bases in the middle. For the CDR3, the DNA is TGTGCCAGCTCACCACCCGCTGGCCCCTCGGGGGGTGGCTACACCTTC. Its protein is CASSPPAGPSGGGYTF.

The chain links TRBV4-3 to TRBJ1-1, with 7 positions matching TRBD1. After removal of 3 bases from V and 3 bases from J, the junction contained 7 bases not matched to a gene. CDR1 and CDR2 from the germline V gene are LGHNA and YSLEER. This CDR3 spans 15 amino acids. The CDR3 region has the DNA TGCGCCAGCAGCCATAAGGGGGCGGAGGACACTGAAGCTTTCTTT. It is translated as CASSHKGAEDTEAFF.

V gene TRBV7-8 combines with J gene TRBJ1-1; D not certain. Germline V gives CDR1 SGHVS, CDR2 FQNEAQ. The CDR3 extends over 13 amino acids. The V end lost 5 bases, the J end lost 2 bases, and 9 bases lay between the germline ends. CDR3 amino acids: CASSPAINTEAFF. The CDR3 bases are TGTGCCAGCAGCCCCGCTATTAACACTGAAGCTTTCTTT.

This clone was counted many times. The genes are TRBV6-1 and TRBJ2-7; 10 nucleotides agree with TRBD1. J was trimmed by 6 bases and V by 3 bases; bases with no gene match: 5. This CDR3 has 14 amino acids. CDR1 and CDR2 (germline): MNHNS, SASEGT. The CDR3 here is CASSDLDRGIEQYF. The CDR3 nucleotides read TGTGCCAGCAGTGATTTGGACAGGGGGATCGAGCAGTACTTC.

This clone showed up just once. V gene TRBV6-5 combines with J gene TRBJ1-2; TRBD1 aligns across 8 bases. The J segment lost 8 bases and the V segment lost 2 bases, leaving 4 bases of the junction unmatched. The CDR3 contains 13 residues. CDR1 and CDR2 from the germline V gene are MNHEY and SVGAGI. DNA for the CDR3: TGTGCCAGCAGTTACGCAGGGGGCAACGGCTACACCTTC. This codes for CASSYAGGNGYTF.